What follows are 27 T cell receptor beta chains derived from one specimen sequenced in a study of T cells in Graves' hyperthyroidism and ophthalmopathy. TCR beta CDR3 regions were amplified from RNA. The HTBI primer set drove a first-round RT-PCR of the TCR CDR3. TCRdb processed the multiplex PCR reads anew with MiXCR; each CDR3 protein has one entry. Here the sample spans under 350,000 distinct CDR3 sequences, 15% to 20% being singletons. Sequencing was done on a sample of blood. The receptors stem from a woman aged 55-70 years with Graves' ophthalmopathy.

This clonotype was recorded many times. The CDR3 sequence is CASSARGAGYNEQFF. In nucleotides, the CDR3 is TGTGCCAGCAGCGCTCGGGGAGCGGGTTACAATGAGCAGTTCTTC. The rearrangement joins TRBV9 to TRBJ2-1; a possible D gene is TRBD2 (6 bases). Trimming left V 3 bases short and J 4 bases short, with 14 bases between. The CDR3 contains 15 residues. CDR1 and CDR2 (germline): SGDLS, YYNGEE.

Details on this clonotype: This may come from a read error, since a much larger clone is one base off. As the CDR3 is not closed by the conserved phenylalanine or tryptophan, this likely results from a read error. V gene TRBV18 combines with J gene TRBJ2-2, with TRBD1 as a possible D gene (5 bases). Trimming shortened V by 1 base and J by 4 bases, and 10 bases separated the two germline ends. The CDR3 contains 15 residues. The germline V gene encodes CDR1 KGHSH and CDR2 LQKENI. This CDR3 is CASSPQGAVTGELFL. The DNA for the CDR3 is TGTGCCAGCTCACCACAAGGGGCGGTCACCGGGGAGCTGTTTCTT.

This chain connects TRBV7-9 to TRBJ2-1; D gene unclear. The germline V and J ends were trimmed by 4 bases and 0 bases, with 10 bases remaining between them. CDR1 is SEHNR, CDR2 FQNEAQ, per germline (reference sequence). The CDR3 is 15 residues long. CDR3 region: CASSSLASSYNEQFF. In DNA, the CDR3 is TGTGCCAGCAGCTCCCTGGCGAGCTCCTACAATGAGCAGTTCTTC.

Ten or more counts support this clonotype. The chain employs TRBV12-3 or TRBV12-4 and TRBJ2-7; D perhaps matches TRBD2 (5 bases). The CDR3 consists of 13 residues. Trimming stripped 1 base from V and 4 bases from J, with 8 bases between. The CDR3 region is CASSLGRTYEQYF. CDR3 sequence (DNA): TGTGCCAGCAGTTTAGGGCGGACTTACGAGCAGTACTTC.

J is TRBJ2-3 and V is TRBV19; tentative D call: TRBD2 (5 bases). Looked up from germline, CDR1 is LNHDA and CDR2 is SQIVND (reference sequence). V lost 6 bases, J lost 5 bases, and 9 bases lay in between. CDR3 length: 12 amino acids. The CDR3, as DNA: TGTGCCAGTAGAACCCGGGGAGATACGCAGTATTTT. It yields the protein CASRTRGDTQYF.

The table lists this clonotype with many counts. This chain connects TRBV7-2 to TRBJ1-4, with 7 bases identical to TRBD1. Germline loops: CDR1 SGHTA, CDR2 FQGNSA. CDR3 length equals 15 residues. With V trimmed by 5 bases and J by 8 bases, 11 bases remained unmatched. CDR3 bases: TGTGCCAGCAGCCTCAGAGGGGGCGCAGGAGAAAAACTGTTTTTT. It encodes CASSLRGGAGEKLFF.

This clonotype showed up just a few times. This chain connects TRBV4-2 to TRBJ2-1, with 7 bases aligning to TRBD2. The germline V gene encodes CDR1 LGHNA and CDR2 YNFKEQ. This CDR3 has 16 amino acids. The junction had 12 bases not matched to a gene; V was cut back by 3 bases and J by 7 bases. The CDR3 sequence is CASSQETSLGVNEQFF. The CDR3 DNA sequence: TGTGCCAGCAGCCAGGAGACTAGCTTGGGGGTTAATGAGCAGTTCTTC.

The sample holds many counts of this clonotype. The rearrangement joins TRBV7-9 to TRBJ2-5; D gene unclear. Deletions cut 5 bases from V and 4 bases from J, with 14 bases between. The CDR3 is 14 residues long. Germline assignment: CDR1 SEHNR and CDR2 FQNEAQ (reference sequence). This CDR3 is CASSPRATTETQYF. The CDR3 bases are TGTGCCAGCAGCCCACGGGCCACCACAGAGACCCAGTACTTC.

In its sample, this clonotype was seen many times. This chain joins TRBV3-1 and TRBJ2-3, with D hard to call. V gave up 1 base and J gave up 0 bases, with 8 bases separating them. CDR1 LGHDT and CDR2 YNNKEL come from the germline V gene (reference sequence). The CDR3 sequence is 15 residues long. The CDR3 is CASSQVWVSTDTQYF. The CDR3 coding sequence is TGTGCCAGCAGCCAAGTGTGGGTTAGCACAGATACGCAGTATTTT.

CDR3 protein: CASSLVLGLGANVLTF. Written as DNA, the CDR3 is TGTGCCAGCAGCTTGGTGTTGGGGCTAGGGGCCAACGTCCTGACTTTC. The chain recombines TRBV5-6 with TRBJ2-6; D is possibly TRBD1 (5 bases). The CDR3 is 16 amino acids. Trimming cost V 0 bases and J 4 bases, with 11 bases left between them. CDR1 is SGHDT, CDR2 YYEEEE, per germline.

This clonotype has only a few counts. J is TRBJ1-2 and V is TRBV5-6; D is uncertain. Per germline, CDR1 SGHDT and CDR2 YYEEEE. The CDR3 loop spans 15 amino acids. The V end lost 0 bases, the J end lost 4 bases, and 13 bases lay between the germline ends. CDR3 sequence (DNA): TGTGCCAGCAGCTTGGGGACTGTTAGTTCCTATGGCTACACCTTC. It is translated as CASSLGTVSSYGYTF.

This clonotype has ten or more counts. This chain's CDR3 is CASSPTTYNEQFF. For the CDR3, the DNA is TGTGCCAGCAGCCCCACCACTTACAATGAGCAGTTCTTC. The rearrangement joins TRBV28 to TRBJ2-1; unclear D gene. Germline V gene data show CDR1 as MDHEN and CDR2 as SYDVKM. The CDR3 sequence is 13 residues long. Trimming pared 6 bases from V and 4 bases from J, leaving 10 bases between.

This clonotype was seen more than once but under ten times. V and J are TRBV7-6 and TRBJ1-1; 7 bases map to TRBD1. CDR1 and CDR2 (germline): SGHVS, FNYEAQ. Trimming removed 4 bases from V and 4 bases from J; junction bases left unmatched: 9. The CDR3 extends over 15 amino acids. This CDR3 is CASSYRQGGTTEAFF. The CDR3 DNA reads TGTGCCAGCAGCTATCGACAGGGTGGTACCACTGAAGCTTTCTTT.

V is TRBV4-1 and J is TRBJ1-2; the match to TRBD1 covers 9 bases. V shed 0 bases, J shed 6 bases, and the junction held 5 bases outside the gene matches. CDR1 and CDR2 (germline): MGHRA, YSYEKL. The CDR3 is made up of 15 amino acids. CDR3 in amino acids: CASSQEGTGRNGYTF. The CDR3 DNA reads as TGCGCCAGCAGCCAAGAGGGGACAGGGAGGAATGGCTACACCTTC.

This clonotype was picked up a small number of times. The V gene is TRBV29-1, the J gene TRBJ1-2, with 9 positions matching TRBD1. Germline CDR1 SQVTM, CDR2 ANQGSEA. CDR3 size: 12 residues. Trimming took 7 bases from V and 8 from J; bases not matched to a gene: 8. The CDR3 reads CSAGTGTVGYTF. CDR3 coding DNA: TGCAGCGCGGGGACAGGGACCGTAGGCTACACCTTC.

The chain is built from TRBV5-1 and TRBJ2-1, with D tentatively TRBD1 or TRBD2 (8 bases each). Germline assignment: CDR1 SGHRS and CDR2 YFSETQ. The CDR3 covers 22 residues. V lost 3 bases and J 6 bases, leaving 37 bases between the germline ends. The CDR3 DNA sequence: TGCGCCAGCAGCTCTAAGGGGGGGACAGGAAACAAACTAGCGGAACCTTTCAATGAGCAGTTCTTC. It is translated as CASSSKGGTGNKLAEPFNEQFF.

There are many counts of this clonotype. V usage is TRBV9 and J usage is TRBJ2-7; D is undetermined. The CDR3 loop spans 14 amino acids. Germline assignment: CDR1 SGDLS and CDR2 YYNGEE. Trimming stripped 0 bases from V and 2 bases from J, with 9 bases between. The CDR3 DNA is TGTGCCAGCAGCGTAGAGGCAGGAGCCTACGAGCAGTACTTC. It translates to CASSVEAGAYEQYF.

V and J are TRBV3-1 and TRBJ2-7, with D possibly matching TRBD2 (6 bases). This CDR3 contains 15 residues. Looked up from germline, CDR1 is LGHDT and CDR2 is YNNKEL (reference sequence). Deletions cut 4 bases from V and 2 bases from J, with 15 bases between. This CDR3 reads CASSPGLVGPYEQYF. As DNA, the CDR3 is TGTGCCAGCAGCCCGGGACTGGTAGGCCCCTACGAGCAGTACTTC.

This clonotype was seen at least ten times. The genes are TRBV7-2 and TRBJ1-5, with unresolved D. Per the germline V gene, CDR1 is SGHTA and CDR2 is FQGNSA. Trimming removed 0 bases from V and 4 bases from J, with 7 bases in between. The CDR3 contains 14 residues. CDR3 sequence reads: CASSLASGNQPQHF. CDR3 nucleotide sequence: TGTGCCAGCAGCTTAGCTTCAGGAAATCAGCCCCAGCATTTT.

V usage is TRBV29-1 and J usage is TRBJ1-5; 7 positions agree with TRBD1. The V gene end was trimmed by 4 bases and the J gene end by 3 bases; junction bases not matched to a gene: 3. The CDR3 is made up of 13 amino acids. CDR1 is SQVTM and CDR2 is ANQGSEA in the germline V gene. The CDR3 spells CSVGQGFNQPQHF. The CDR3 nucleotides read TGCAGCGTTGGACAGGGATTCAATCAGCCCCAGCATTTT. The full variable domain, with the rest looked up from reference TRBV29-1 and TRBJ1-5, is SAVISQKPSRDICQRGTSLTIQCQVDSQVTMMFWYRQQPGQSLTLIATANQGSEATYESGFVIDKFPISRPNLTFSTLTVSNMSPEDSSIYLCSVGQGFNQPQHFGDGTRLSIL.

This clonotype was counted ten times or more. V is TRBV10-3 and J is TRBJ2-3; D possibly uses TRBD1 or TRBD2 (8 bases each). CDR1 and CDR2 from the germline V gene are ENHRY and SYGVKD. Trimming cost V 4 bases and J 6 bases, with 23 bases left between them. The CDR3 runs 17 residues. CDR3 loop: CAISGQGFSGTLDTQYF. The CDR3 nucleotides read TGTGCCATCAGTGGACAGGGGTTTAGCGGGACGTTGGATACGCAGTATTTT.

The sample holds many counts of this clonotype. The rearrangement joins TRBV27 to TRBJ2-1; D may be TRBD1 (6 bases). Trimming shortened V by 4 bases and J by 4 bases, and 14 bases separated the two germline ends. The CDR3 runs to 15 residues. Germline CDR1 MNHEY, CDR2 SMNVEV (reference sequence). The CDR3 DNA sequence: TGTGCCAGCAGTTCCGGGACAAACATTTACAATGAGCAGTTCTTC. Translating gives CASSSGTNIYNEQFF.

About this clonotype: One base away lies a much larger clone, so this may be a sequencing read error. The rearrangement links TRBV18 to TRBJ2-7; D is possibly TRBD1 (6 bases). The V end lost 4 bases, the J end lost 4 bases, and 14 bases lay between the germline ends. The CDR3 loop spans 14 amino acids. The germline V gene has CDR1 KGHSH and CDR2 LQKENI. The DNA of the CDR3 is TGTGCCAGCTCACGCCCTAGCAGGGGTTACGAGCAGTACTTC. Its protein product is CASSRPSRGYEQYF.

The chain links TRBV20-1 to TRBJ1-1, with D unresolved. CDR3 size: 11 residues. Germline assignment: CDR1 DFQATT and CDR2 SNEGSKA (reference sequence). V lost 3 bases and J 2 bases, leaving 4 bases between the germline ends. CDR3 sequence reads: CSASLNTEAFF. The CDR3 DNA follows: TGCAGTGCTAGTTTAAACACTGAAGCTTTCTTT.

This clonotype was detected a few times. Here the CDR3 DNA reads TGCGCCAGCAGTGAGGCCGGATTAACCTACGAGCAGTACTTC. As protein: CASSEAGLTYEQYF. This chain uses TRBV10-1 with TRBJ2-7; no definite D call. Germline assignment: CDR1 WNHNN and CDR2 SYGVQD (reference sequence). The length of the CDR3 is 14 residues. V gave up 2 bases and J gave up 2 bases, with 10 bases separating them.

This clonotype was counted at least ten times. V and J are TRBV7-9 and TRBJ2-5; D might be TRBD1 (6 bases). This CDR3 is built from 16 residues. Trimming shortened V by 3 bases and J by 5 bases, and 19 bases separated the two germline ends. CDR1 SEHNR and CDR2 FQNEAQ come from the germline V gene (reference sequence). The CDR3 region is CASSFSLLDQGETQYF. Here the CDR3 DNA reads TGTGCCAGCAGCTTCTCCCTGCTGGACCAGGGGGAGACCCAGTACTTC.

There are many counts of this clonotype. Here the CDR3 DNA reads TGTGCCAGCAGTACAATGGGTAGGGGTGTGAATCAGCCCCAGCATTTT. Protein product: CASSTMGRGVNQPQHF. This sequence joins TRBV6-1 and TRBJ1-5; weak D call: TRBD1 (5 bases). With 5 bases removed from V and 4 bases from J, the gap between germline ends came to 18 bases. This CDR3 region has 16 residues. CDR1 is MNHNS and CDR2 is SASEGT in the germline V gene.